This TCR beta chain originates from a study of T cell responses to AZD1222 COVID-19 vaccine. The repertoire was sequenced with immunoSEQ multiplex PCR; TCRdb's copy has only in-frame clones and lacks some. The repertoire holds nearly 95,000 clones, with almost 90% as singletons. V lost 3 bases and J 5 bases, leaving 14 bases between the germline ends. Germline values: CDR1 MGHRA, CDR2 YSYEKL. The CDR3 extends over 14 amino acids. This material consisted of peripheral blood, taken on day 0 of AZD1222 vaccination. J is TRBJ2-7 and V is TRBV4-1; D remains unclear. The receptor was isolated from an adult in good health. The CDR3 region is CASSQGHNLDEQYF. CDR3 nucleotides: TGCGCCAGCAGCCAGGGCCATAATTTAGACGAGCAGTACTTC.